Listed below are T cell receptor beta chains from one sample, sequenced in a study of Graves' ophthalmopathy and Graves' hyperthyroidism. MiXCR was run by TCRdb on the multiplex PCR reads, yielding one entry per CDR3 protein. The table shows over a million distinct CDR3 sequences, with less than 45% occurring only once. Sequenced material: peripheral blood or thyroid tissue (not recorded which). The receptors were gathered from an adult man with Graves' hyperthyroidism. Each CDR3 is given with its conserved first and last residue. A D gene is named only where the DNA matches it firmly. Only some rows state a clone size, as once, few, many or a class for expanded clones.

j_call v_call clone_size d_call cdr3_nt cdr3_aa
TRBJ1-6 TRBV30 - - TGTGCCTGGAGGGGTCCGACAAATTCACCCCTCCACTTT CAWRGPTNSPLHF
TRBJ1-3 TRBV7-6 many - TGTGCCAGCAGCTTAGCGGGACCGGGACAACACTCTGGAAACACCATATATTTT CASSLAGPGQHSGNTIYF
TRBJ1-6 TRBV11-2 few - TGTGCCAGCAGTCCCGACCCCGGGAAAGGCTCACCCCTCCACTTT CASSPDPGKGSPLHF
TRBJ1-5 TRBV7-2 many - TGTGCCAGCAGCTTAAAGCGGTTGGGTAGTCAGCCCCAGCATTTT CASSLKRLGSQPQHF
TRBJ2-7 TRBV14 - - TGTGCCAGCAGCCGAGGACCGACGGGCCGGGGCTACGAGCAGTACTTC CASSRGPTGRGYEQYF
TRBJ2-7 TRBV10-3 - TRBD1 TGTGCCAGCAGTCACAGGGGGCCCATCTACGAGCAGTACTTC CASSHRGPIYEQYF
TRBJ1-1 TRBV20-1 few TRBD1 TGCAGTGTATCCGCACCGGGACAGGGATCCACTGAAGCTTTCTTT CSVSAPGQGSTEAFF
TRBJ1-1 TRBV5-5 many - TGTGCCAGCAGCTTCGAACGGGGATTAGGCACTGAAGCTTTCTTT CASSFERGLGTEAFF
TRBJ1-2 TRBV29-1 many - TGCAGCGTTCTCAGGGAATCACCCTCCACTGGGGGCTACACCTTC CSVLRESPSTGGYTF
TRBJ2-5 TRBV7-8 - - TGTGCCAGCAGCTTAGCGTGGACAGCAACTAACCAAGAGACCCAGTACTTC CASSLAWTATNQETQYF
TRBJ1-1 TRBV6-2/TRBV6-3 many TRBD1 TGTGCCAGCAGCCAAGGGACAGCGCAAGCTTTCTTT CASSQGTAQAFF
TRBJ2-7 TRBV28 few TRBD2 TGTGCCAGCATCCTGACCAGCGGGAGTTACGAGCAGTACTTC CASILTSGSYEQYF
TRBJ1-1 TRBV20-1 - - TGCAGTGCTAGTCTCGGGAGAAGTGAAGCTTTCTTT CSASLGRSEAFF
TRBJ2-7 TRBV2 once TRBD2 TGTGCCAGCTGTGAGGTGAGGGGAGGGGAGCAGTACTTC CASCEVRGGEQYF
TRBJ1-5 TRBV20-1 many - TGCAGTGCTGCCCGTAGTGTTAGCAATCAGCCCCAGCATTTT CSAARSVSNQPQHF
TRBJ2-5 TRBV2 - - TGTGCCAGCACCCCCGTGGAGACCCAGTACTTC CASTPVETQYF
TRBJ2-7 TRBV9 once - TGTGCCAGCAGCCCCCAAGGAGGCGGTTTAACCTACGGGCAGTACTTC CASSPQGGGLTYGQYF